The sequence of this TCR beta chain was determined in a study of T-cell reconstitution after alpha-beta-depleted transplantation in children. For TCRbeta, the library was prepared with unique molecular identifiers. TCRdb reprocessed the PCR reads via MiXCR and lists one record per CDR3 protein. The sample lists around 500,000 distinct CDR3 sequences, 12% occurring once. This clonotype showed up many times. CDR1 and CDR2 (germline): SQVTM, ANQGSEA. V lost 2 bases, J lost 6 bases, and 17 bases lay in between. This CDR3 spans 15 amino acids. This TCR derives from a human donor who donated a stem cell graft to a child with combined immunodeficiency. The chain has TRBV29-1 and TRBJ2-1, with D possibly TRBD1 on 6 matching bases. Source: PBMCs from the stem cell graft donor, taken from the stem cell graft. CDR3 nucleotide sequence: TGCAGCGTTGAAAGGCTAGATAGGGGGTCCAATGAGCAGTTCTTC. It translates to CSVERLDRGSNEQFF.